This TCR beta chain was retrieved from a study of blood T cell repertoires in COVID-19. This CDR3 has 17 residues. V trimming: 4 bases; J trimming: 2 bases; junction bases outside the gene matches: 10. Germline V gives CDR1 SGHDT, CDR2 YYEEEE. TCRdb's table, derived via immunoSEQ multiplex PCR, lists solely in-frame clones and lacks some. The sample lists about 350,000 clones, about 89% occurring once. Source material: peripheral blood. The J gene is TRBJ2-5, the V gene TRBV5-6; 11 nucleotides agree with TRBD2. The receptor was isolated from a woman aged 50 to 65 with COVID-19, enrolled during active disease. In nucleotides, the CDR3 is TGTGCCAGCAGCCGACGCTTGACTAGCGGGGTACAAGAGACCCAGTACTTC. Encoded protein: CASSRRLTSGVQETQYF.